These 23 T cell receptor beta chains came from one sample sequenced in a study of T-cell reconstitution after alpha-beta-depleted transplantation in children. A TCRbeta library incorporating unique molecular identifiers was prepared. TCRdb redid the calling of the PCR reads with MiXCR, one entry per CDR3 protein. The sample comprises about 210,000 distinct CDR3 sequences, roughly a sixth of which are singletons, and roughly two fifths rests with the top ten. The source material was PBMCs, mostly from graft donor cells, sampled 360 days after TCRalphabeta/CD19-depleted stem cell transplant. The receptors stem from a male patient between 2 and 10 years old who had a stem cell transplant for acute lymphoblastic leukemia, so the T cells may come from the graft donor.

This clonotype came up many times. J is TRBJ2-2 and V is TRBV20-1, with TRBD1 matching over 7 bases. Trimming at V came to 3 bases and at J to 1 base, leaving 2 bases not matched to a gene. CDR1 is DFQATT, CDR2 SNEGSKA, per germline (reference sequence). This CDR3 region has 14 residues. The CDR3 DNA reads TGCAGTGCTAGTGGGACAGTGAACACCGGGGAGCTGTTTTTT. Its translation: CSASGTVNTGELFF.

This clonotype has a count of ten or more. Relative to the germline gene, one junction end is altered; a read error may explain this. The chain couples TRBV29-1 to TRBJ1-1, with 9 bases matching TRBD1. CDR1 is SQVTM, CDR2 ANQGSEA, per germline. The CDR3 has 13 amino acids. The CDR3 loop reads CSGRDRVKTEAFF. The CDR3 DNA reads TGCAGCGGTAGGGACAGGGTGAAAACTGAAGCTTTCTTT.

This rearrangement joins TRBV12-3 or TRBV12-4 to TRBJ2-7; the match to TRBD2 covers 8 bases. After removal of 1 base from V and 4 bases from J, the junction contained 9 bases not matched to a gene. This CDR3 spans 16 amino acids. CDR3 DNA sequence: TGTGCCAGCAGTTTAGGCCCCGCTAGCGGGTGGTACGAGCAGTACTTC. This translates into CASSLGPASGWYEQYF.

The V and J genes are TRBV6-2 or TRBV6-3 and TRBJ2-7; D gene unclear. V lost 7 bases to trimming and J lost 2 bases, with 9 bases between them. This CDR3 is built from 12 residues. Germline assignment: CDR1 MNHEY and CDR2 SVGEGT. In nucleotides, the CDR3 is TGTGCCAGCACCCCCGGAACCTACGAGCAGTACTTC. Translation: CASTPGTYEQYF.

The chain's CDR3 is CASSPGASGNNEQFF. As DNA, the CDR3 is TGTGCCAGCAGCCCGGGAGCTAGCGGGAACAATGAGCAGTTCTTC. J is TRBJ2-1 and V is TRBV7-9, with TRBD2 identical over 9 bases. The germline gives CDR1 SEHNR, CDR2 FQNEAQ (reference sequence). V lost 5 bases to trimming and J lost 5 bases; unmatched junction nucleotides: 7. This CDR3 has 15 amino acids.

In its sample, this clonotype was seen a few times. The chain joins TRBV7-2 to TRBJ2-7; tentatively, D is TRBD2 (6 bases). Trimming pared 8 bases from V and 2 bases from J, leaving 22 bases between. CDR3 size: 16 residues. Germline assignment: CDR1 SGHTA and CDR2 FQGNSA. This chain's CDR3 is CASQPPVGTGAYEQYF. DNA for the CDR3: TGTGCCAGCCAGCCGCCTGTCGGGACTGGGGCCTACGAGCAGTACTTC.

The table lists this clonotype with a few counts. The chain links TRBV5-1 to TRBJ2-2; 11 bases fit TRBD2. The ends lost 3 bases at V and 2 bases at J; junction bases unmatched: 3. Germline CDR1 reads SGHRS; CDR2 reads YFSETQ. This CDR3 region has 16 residues. This chain's CDR3 is CASSSGLAANTGELFF. The CDR3, as DNA: TGCGCCAGCAGCTCGGGACTAGCGGCAAACACCGGGGAGCTGTTTTTT. The full variable domain, in which reference TRBV5-1 and TRBJ2-2 provide the parts outside the CDR3, is KAGVTQTPRYLIKTRGQQVTLSCSPISGHRSVSWYQQTPGQGLQFLFEYFSETQRNKGNFPGRFSGRQFSNSRSEMNVSTLELGDSALYLCASSSGLAANTGELFFGEGSRLTVL.

The chain couples TRBV11-2 to TRBJ2-7, with a possible D match to TRBD1 (6 bases). Germline V gives CDR1 SGHAT, CDR2 FQNNGV. This CDR3 is built from 15 residues. The ends were cut back, 5 bases at V and 3 bases at J, with 17 bases in the middle. CDR3 DNA sequence: TGTGCCAGCAGCCCCTGGGCAGGGGTCCTCTACGAGCAGTACTTC. Its protein product is CASSPWAGVLYEQYF.

The chain is built from TRBV12-3 or TRBV12-4 and TRBJ1-1; the match to TRBD1 covers 7 bases. The CDR3 is made up of 12 amino acids. Losses at the gene ends were 7 bases for V and 7 bases for J; bases not matched to a gene: 6. In nucleotides, the CDR3 is TGTGCCAGCAATCGGCAGGGGGGTGAAGCTTTCTTT. Encoded protein: CASNRQGGEAFF.

The CDR3 nucleotides are TGCGCCAGCAGCTTGAAGTTATGGAAGCGTGAGGACAGGGCCTCCTACGAGCAGTACTTC. Amino acid sequence: CASSLKLWKREDRASYEQYF. The chain uses TRBV5-1 and TRBJ2-7; 8 nucleotides match TRBD1. V was clipped by 1 base and J by 0 bases; unmatched bases: 18. The CDR3 length is 20 residues. Germline lookup yields CDR1 SGHRS and CDR2 YFSETQ.

CDR3 residues: CASSYGLAGVPSGANVLTF. CDR3 nucleotide sequence: TGTGCCAGCAGTTACGGACTAGCGGGGGTTCCCTCTGGGGCCAACGTCCTGACTTTC. The chain combines TRBV6-2 or TRBV6-3 with TRBJ2-6, with 13 bases that match TRBD2. J gave up 0 bases and V 2 bases, and 4 bases lay outside the gene matches. The CDR3 has 19 amino acids. Germline CDR1 MNHEY, CDR2 SVGEGT.

This rearrangement joins TRBV11-2 to TRBJ2-2; unclear D gene. The germline V gene has CDR1 SGHAT and CDR2 FQNNGV. CDR3 length equals 16 residues. Deletions cut 1 base from V and 7 bases from J, with 16 bases between. The CDR3 protein is CASSLGETLPGGELFF. The CDR3 region has the DNA TGTGCCAGCAGCTTAGGCGAGACACTCCCCGGCGGGGAGCTGTTTTTT.

The J gene is TRBJ1-1, the V gene TRBV28; D unresolved. The CDR3 runs to 12 residues. Trimming left V 1 base short and J 4 bases short, with 4 bases between. The V gene's germline CDR1 is MDHEN and CDR2 SYDVKM. The CDR3 sequence: CASSLFGTEAFF. CDR3 bases: TGTGCCAGCAGTTTATTCGGCACTGAAGCTTTCTTT.

This clonotype showed up just a few times. The rearrangement joins TRBV12-3 or TRBV12-4 to TRBJ2-2, with D possibly being TRBD2 (7 bases). Trimming pared 0 bases from V and 1 base from J, leaving 9 bases between. The CDR3 has 16 amino acids. In DNA form, the CDR3 reads TGTGCCAGCAGTTTAGCGCGGGGGCGGAACACCGGGGAGCTGTTTTTT. Amino acid sequence: CASSLARGRNTGELFF.

Concerning this clonotype itself: This clone may be a read error of a much larger clone one base away. The genes are TRBV12-3 or TRBV12-4 and TRBJ2-1; weak D call: TRBD2 (6 bases). The CDR3 contains 15 residues. With 3 bases removed from V and 5 bases from J, the gap between germline ends came to 14 bases. The CDR3 loop reads CASSFWLASDNEQFF. The CDR3 DNA reads as TGTGCCAGCAGTTTTTGGCTAGCGTCTGACAATGAGCAGTTCTTC.

V is TRBV7-9 and J is TRBJ2-5, with D possibly being TRBD2 (5 bases). This CDR3 is built from 15 residues. Germline V gene data show CDR1 as SEHNR and CDR2 as FQNEAQ (reference sequence). With 5 bases removed from V and 2 bases from J, the gap between germline ends came to 15 bases. CDR3 sequence (DNA): TGTGCCAGCAGCGTTCGTGGAGGATCTCAAGAGACCCAGTACTTC. Amino acids: CASSVRGGSQETQYF.

This CDR3 reads CASSQDWGRDRAKETQYF. CDR3 nucleotide sequence: TGTGCCAGCAGCCAAGATTGGGGGAGGGACAGGGCAAAAGAGACCCAGTACTTC. The chain couples TRBV3-1 to TRBJ2-5; 9 nucleotides align to TRBD1. The junction had 11 bases not matched to a gene; V was cut back by 0 bases and J by 3 bases. The CDR3 is 18 amino acids. Germline CDR1 reads LGHDT; CDR2 reads YNNKEL (reference sequence).

The rearrangement uses TRBV3-1 and TRBJ2-2, with D possibly TRBD2 on 5 matching bases. The CDR3 loop spans 17 amino acids. Trimming took off 2 bases at V and 3 bases at J, with 16 bases between the two ends. Germline lookup yields CDR1 LGHDT and CDR2 YNNKEL (reference sequence). The CDR3 nucleotides read TGTGCCAGCAGCCAAACATCCAAGCGGCAGCACACCGGGGAGCTGTTTTTT. This encodes CASSQTSKRQHTGELFF.

This clonotype was recorded a few times. V and J are TRBV12-3 or TRBV12-4 and TRBJ2-1; 11 nucleotides line up with TRBD1. The J segment lost 9 bases and the V segment lost 3 bases, leaving 10 bases of the junction unmatched. This CDR3 comprises 16 residues. The CDR3 coding sequence is TGTGCCAGCAGTTTCGGGGGGGACAGGGGGAAGGGTGAGCAGTTCTTC. The encoded protein is CASSFGGDRGKGEQFF.

The chain has TRBV29-1 and TRBJ2-1, with D hard to call. CDR1 is SQVTM and CDR2 is ANQGSEA in the germline V gene. With 5 bases removed from V and 0 bases from J, the gap between germline ends came to 11 bases. The CDR3 is 14 amino acids. The CDR3 reads CSVRTADSYNEQFF. In nucleotides, the CDR3 is TGCAGCGTTCGTACAGCTGACTCCTACAATGAGCAGTTCTTC.

This clonotype came up a few times. This chain links TRBV25-1 with TRBJ1-2, with D possibly TRBD1 on 5 matching bases. The CDR3 spans 14 residues. Trimming stripped 1 base from V and 4 bases from J, with 10 bases between. The germline gives CDR1 MGHDK, CDR2 SYGVNS. CDR3 residues: CASSELRDGYGYTF. In DNA form, the CDR3 reads TGTGCCAGCAGTGAATTGAGGGACGGCTATGGCTACACCTTC.

The chain couples TRBV7-2 to TRBJ1-3; D is uncertain. CDR3 length: 16 residues. V lost 1 base and J lost 0, with 10 bases in between. Germline CDR1 reads SGHTA; CDR2 reads FQGNSA. CDR3 in amino acids: CASSLVGITSGNTIYF. The CDR3 DNA reads as TGTGCCAGCAGCTTAGTCGGCATAACCTCTGGAAACACCATATATTTT.

The CDR3 sequence: CASSRSKETQYF. The CDR3 nucleotides are TGTGCCAGCTCAAGGAGCAAAGAGACCCAGTACTTC. This chain joins TRBV6-2 or TRBV6-3 and TRBJ2-5; D not resolved. The CDR3 extends over 12 amino acids. CDR1 and CDR2 from the germline V gene are MNHEY and SVGEGT. Trimming pared 8 bases from V and 3 bases from J, leaving 10 bases between.